This TCR beta chain came from a study of Ad26.COV2.S vaccination and SARS-CoV-2 variants. The CDR3 runs 13 residues. J lost 6 bases, V lost 6 bases, and 7 bases had no gene match. Germline values: CDR1 SGHAT, CDR2 FQNNGV. Study findings and constraints: Once vaccination had occurred, spike-specific CD8+ and CD4+ T cell responses reportedly showed substantial breadth. Whether participants received vaccine or placebo, their non-spike TCR breadth was similar.

The treatment was: roughly 18 received Ad26.COV2.S at low or high dose, single or two shots; roughly five received placebo; per-sample allocation not given. Each sample was drawn 63 days after the first injection (of vaccine or placebo). Assay: immunoSEQ multiplex PCR; the TCRdb copy retains only in-frame clones and omits some. The repertoire has approximately 350,000 clones, around 82% of them found once; the top ten carry approximately 7%. With respect to this clone: Its antigen remains unknown.

This TCR was sampled from a person between 18 and 65 years old who received the Ad26.COV2.S COVID-19 vaccine or a placebo. V is TRBV11-2 and J is TRBJ1-1; TRBD1 agrees at 7 bases. This specimen consisted of peripheral blood, obtained in a trial of Ad26.COV2.S vaccine versus placebo. The DNA for the CDR3 is TGTGCCAGCAGAGCCGGGACAGTCGCTGAAGCTTTCTTT. Its translation is CASRAGTVAEAFF.